This T cell receptor (beta chain) was recorded in a study of T cells after yellow fever vaccination. General observations from the study: Among all clonotypes, a small share was observed in both CD4 and CD8 compartments.

The CDR3 is 16 amino acids. Trimming removed 4 bases from V and 2 bases from J, with 16 bases in between. Germline-derived CDR1 and CDR2 are SGHNT and YYREEE (reference sequence). About this clonotype: Its antigen is unknown.

Synthesis of TCR cDNA relied on 5'RACE template switching, which attached a universal primer site and UMIs. A single record per CDR3 protein comes from TCRdb applying MiXCR to the 5' RACE reads. The sample consists of approximately 330,000 distinct CDR3 sequences, 4.1% of them appearing once. The receptor was derived from a man younger than 35 who received the YFV17D yellow fever vaccine. Sequenced material: PBMCs, taken 5 days after the yellow fever booster vaccination. V usage is TRBV5-4 and J usage is TRBJ1-5; D is unresolved. The CDR3 protein is CASSPTEGVGNQPQHF. The CDR3 nucleotides read TGTGCCAGCAGCCCGACGGAGGGAGTAGGCAATCAGCCCCAGCATTTT. Full variable domain (missing parts from reference TRBV5-4 and TRBJ1-5): ETGVTQSPTHLIKTRGQQVTLRCSSQSGHNTVSWYQQALGQGPQFIFQYYREEENGRGNFPPRFSGLQFPNYSSELNVNALELDDSALYLCASSPTEGVGNQPQHFGDGTRLSIL.